This T cell receptor (beta chain) was captured by sequencing in a study of OX40 agonist ivuxolimab in advanced cancers. At the level of the study: Age averaged 60 years (range roughly 23 to 79), and roughly 80% were male.

This CDR3 is 15 amino acids long. Germline-derived CDR1 and CDR2 are SGHRS and YFSETQ. Trimming at V came to 2 bases and at J to 5 bases, leaving 3 bases not matched to a gene. Exclusion of a patient followed from autoimmune disease history or systemic immunosuppression. Sampling of blood occurred at baseline, cycle 4 day 1, and cycle 7 day 1. Data came from immunoSEQ multiplex PCR; TCRdb stores just in-frame clones and leaves some out. The table lists 70,000 to 100,000 clones, more than 75% of them singletons, with just under 2% in the top ten. Study outcomes and limitations: The CD4+ and CD8+ T cells in the blood had expanded clonally by week 6 at 0.1 to 3.0 mg/kg.

Note on this clone: Its target is unknown. This CDR3 is also generated by other DNA sequences in the sample.

The chain is built from TRBV5-1 and TRBJ2-1, with TRBD2 matching over 11 bases. The sequence was collected from an adult with an advanced solid tumor such as melanoma, head and neck, liver or kidney cancer. Sequences were derived from CD4+ or CD8+ T cells sorted from blood, sampled in a trial of the OX40 agonist ivuxolimab. The chain's CDR3 is CASSFLAGGNNEQFF. In DNA, the CDR3 is TGCGCCAGCAGCTTCTTAGCGGGAGGGAACAATGAGCAGTTCTTC.